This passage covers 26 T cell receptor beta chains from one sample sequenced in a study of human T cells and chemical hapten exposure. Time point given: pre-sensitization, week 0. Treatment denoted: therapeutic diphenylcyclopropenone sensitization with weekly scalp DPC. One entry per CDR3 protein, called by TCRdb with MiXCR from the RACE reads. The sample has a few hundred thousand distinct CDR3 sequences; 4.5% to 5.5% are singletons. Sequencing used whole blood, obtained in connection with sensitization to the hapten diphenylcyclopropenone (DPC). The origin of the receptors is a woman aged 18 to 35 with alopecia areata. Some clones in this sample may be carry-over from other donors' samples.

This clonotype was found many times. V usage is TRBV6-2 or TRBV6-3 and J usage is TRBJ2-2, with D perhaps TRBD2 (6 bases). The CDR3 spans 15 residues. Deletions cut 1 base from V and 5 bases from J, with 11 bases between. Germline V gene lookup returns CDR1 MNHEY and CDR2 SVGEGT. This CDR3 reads CASSYWRGWTGELFF. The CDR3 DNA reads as TGTGCCAGCAGTTACTGGCGGGGCTGGACCGGGGAGCTGTTTTTT.

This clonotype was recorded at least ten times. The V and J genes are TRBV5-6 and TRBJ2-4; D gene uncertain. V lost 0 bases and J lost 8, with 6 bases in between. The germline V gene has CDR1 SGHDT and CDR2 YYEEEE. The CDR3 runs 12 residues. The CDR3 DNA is TGTGCCAGCAGCTTGGATGAATACATTCAGTACTTC. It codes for CASSLDEYIQYF. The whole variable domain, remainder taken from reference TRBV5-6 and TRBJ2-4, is DAGVTQSPTHLIKTRGQQVTLRCSPKSGHDTVSWYQQALGQGPQFIFQYYEEEERQRGNFPDRFSGHQFPNYSSELNVNALLLGDSALYLCASSLDEYIQYFGAGTRLSVL.

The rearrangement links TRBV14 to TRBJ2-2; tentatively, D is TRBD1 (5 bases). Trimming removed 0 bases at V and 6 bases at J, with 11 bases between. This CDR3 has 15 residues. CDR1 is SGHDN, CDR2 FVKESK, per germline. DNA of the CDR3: TGTGCCAGCAGCCAAGACACAGGTTGGGCCGGGGAGCTGTTTTTT. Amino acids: CASSQDTGWAGELFF.

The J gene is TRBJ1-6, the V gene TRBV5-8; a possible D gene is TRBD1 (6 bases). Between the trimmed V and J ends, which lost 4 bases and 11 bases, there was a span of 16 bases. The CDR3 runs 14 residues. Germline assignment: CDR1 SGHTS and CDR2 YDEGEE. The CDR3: CASSPNRGYAPLHF. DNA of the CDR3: TGTGCCAGCAGCCCGAATAGGGGGTACGCACCCCTCCACTTT. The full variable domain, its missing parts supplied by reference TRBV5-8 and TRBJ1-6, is EAGVTQSPTHLIKTRGQQATLRCSPISGHTSVYWYQQALGLGLQFLLWYDEGEERNRGNFPPRFSGRQFPNYSSELNVNALELEDSALYLCASSPNRGYAPLHFGNGTRLTVT.

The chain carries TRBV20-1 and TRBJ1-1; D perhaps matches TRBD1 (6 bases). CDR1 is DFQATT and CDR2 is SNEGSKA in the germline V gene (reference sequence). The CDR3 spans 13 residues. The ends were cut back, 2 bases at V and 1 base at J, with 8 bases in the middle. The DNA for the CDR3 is TGCAGTGCTAGAACAGGGTGGAACACTGAAGCTTTCTTT. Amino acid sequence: CSARTGWNTEAFF.

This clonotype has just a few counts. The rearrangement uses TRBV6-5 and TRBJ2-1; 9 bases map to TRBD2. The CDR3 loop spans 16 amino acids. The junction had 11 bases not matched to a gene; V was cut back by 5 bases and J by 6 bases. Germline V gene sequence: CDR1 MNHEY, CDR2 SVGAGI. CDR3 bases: TGTGCCAGCAGTACCCCTGGGCGGGGGGGCCGCAATGAGCAGTTCTTC. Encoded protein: CASSTPGRGGRNEQFF.

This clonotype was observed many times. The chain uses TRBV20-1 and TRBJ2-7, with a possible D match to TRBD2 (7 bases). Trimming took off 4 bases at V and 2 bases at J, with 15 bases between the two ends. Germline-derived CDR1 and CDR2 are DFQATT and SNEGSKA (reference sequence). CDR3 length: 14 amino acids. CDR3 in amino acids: CSAILPGGAYEQYF. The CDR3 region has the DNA TGCAGTGCTATATTACCGGGGGGCGCCTACGAGCAGTACTTC.

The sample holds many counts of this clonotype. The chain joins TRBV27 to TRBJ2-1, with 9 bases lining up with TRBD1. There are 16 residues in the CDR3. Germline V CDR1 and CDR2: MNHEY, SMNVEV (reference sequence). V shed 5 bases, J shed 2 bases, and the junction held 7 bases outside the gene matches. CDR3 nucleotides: TGTGCCAGCAGTCCTCCCGACAGGGGGGCCTACAATGAGCAGTTCTTC. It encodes CASSPPDRGAYNEQFF.

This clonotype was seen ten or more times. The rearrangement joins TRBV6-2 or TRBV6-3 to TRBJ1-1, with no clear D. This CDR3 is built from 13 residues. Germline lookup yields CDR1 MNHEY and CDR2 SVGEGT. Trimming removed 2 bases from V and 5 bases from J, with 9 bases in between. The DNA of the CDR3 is TGTGCCAGCAGTTACGAGGCGCAGACTGAAGCTTTCTTT. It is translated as CASSYEAQTEAFF.

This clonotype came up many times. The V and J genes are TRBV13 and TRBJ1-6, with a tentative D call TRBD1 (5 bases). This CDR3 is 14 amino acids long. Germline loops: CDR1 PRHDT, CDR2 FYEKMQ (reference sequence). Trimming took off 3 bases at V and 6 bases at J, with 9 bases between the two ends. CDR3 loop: CASSFRDPNSPLHF. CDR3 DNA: TGTGCCAGCAGCTTCCGGGACCCTAATTCACCCCTCCACTTT.

The CDR3 loop is CASSPRGGPYGYTF. The DNA of the CDR3 is TGTGCCAGCAGTCCACGGGGAGGTCCCTATGGCTACACCTTC. V and J are TRBV27 and TRBJ1-2, with unresolved D. There are 14 residues in the CDR3. Trimming cost V 5 bases and J 4 bases, with 14 bases left between them. The germline gives CDR1 MNHEY, CDR2 SMNVEV (reference sequence).

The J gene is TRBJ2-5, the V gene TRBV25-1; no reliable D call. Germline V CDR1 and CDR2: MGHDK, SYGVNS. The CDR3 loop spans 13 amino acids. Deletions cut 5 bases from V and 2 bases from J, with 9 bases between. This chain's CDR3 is CASSNRYQETQYF. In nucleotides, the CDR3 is TGTGCCAGCAGTAACCGCTATCAAGAGACCCAGTACTTC.

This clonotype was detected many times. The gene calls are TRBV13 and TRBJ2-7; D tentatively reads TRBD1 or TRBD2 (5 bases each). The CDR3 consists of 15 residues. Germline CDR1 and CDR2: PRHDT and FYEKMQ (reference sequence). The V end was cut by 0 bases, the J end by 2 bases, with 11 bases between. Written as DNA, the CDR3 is TGTGCCAGCAGCTTAGGTGGGGACCAGCCCTACGAGCAGTACTTC. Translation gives CASSLGGDQPYEQYF.

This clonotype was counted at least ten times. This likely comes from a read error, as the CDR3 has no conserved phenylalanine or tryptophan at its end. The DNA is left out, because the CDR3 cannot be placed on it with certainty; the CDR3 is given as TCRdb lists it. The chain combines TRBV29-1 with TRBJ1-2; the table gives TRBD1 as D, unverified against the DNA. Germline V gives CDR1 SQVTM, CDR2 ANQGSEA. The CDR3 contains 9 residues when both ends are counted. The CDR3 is CSAPGAGFV.

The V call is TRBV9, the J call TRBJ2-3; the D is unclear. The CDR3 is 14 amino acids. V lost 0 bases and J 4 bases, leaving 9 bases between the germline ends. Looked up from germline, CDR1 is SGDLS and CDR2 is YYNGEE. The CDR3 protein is CASSVEGTADTQYF. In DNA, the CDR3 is TGTGCCAGCAGCGTAGAGGGCACCGCAGATACGCAGTATTTT.

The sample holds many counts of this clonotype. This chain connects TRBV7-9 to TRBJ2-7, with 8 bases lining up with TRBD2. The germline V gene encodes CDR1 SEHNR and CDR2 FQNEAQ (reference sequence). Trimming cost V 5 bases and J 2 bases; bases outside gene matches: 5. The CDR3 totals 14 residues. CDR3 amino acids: CASSPGTSTYEQYF. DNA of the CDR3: TGTGCCAGCAGCCCGGGGACTAGTACCTACGAGCAGTACTTC.

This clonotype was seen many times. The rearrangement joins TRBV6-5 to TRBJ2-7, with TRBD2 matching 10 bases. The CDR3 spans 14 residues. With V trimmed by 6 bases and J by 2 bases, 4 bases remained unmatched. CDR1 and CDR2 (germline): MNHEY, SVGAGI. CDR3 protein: CASSRSGGAYEQYF. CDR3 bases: TGTGCCAGCAGCCGCAGCGGGGGGGCCTACGAGCAGTACTTC.

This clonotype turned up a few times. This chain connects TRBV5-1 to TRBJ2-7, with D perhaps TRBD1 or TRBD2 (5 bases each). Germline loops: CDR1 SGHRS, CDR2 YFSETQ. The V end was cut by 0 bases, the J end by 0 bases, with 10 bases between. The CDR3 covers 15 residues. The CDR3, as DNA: TGCGCCAGCAGCTTGGAAGCAGGGAGCTCCTACGAGCAGTACTTC. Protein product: CASSLEAGSSYEQYF.

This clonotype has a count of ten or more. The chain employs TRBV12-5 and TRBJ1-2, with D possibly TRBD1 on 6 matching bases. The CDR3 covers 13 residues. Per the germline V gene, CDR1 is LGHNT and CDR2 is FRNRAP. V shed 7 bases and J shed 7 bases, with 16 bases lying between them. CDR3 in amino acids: CASALVGGPGYTF. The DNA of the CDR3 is TGTGCTAGTGCCCTCGTGGGGGGGCCTGGCTACACCTTC.

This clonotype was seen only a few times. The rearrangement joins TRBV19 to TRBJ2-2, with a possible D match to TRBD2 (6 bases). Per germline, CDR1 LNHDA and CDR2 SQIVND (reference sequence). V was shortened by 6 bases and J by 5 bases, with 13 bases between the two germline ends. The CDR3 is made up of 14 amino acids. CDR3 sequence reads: CASSVLSGTGELFF. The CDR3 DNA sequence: TGTGCCAGTAGCGTCTTGAGCGGGACCGGGGAGCTGTTTTTT. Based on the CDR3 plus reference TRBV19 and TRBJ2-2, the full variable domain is DGGITQSPKYLFRKEGQNVTLSCEQNLNHDAMYWYRQDPGQGLRLIYYSQIVNDFQKGDIAEGYSVSREKKESFPLTVTSAQKNPTAFYLCASSVLSGTGELFFGEGSRLTVL.

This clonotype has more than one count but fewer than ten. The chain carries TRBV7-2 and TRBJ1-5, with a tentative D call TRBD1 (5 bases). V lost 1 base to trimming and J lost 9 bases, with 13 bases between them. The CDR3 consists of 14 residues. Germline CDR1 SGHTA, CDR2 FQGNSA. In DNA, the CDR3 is TGTGCCAGCAGCTTAGAGGGGAGCCGAAGGCCCCAGCATTTT. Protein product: CASSLEGSRRPQHF.

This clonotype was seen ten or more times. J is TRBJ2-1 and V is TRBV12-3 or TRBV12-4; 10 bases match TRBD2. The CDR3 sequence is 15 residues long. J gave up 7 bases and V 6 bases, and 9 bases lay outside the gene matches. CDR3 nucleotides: TGTGCCAGCAGCCCAGCGGGGGGGCTTGGGAATGAGCAGTTCTTC. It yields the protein CASSPAGGLGNEQFF.

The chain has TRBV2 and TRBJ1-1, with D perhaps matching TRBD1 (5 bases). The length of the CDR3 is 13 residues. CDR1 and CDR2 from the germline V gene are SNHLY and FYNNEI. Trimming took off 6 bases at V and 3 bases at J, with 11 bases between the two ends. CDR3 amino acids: CASRTGRDTEAFF. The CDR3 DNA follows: TGTGCCAGCAGAACAGGTCGGGACACTGAAGCTTTCTTT. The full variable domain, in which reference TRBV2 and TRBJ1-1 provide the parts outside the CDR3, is EPEVTQTPSHQVTQMGQEVILRCVPISNHLYFYWYRQILGQKVEFLVSFYNNEISEKSEIFDDQFSVERPDGSNFTLKIRSTKLEDSAMYFCASRTGRDTEAFFGQGTRLTVV.

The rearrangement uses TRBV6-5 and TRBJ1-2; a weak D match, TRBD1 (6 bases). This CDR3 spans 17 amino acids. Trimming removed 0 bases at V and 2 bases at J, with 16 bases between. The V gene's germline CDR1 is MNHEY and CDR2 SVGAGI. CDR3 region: CASSYSNRGASNYGYTF. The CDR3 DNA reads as TGTGCCAGCAGTTACTCGAACCGGGGGGCATCCAACTATGGCTACACCTTC.

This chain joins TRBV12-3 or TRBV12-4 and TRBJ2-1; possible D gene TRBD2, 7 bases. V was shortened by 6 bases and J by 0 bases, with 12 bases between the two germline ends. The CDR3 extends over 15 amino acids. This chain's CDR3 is CASRPGGVSYNEQFF. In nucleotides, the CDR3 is TGTGCCAGCAGACCGGGGGGCGTCTCCTACAATGAGCAGTTCTTC.

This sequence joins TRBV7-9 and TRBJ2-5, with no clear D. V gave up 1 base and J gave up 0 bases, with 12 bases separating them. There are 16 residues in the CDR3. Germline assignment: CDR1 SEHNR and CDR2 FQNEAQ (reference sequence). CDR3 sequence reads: CASSLDGASDQETQYF. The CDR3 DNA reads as TGTGCCAGCAGCTTAGACGGAGCCTCGGACCAAGAGACCCAGTACTTC.